The 4 T cell receptor beta chains reported below all come from one sample, sequenced in a study of T cells in Graves' hyperthyroidism and ophthalmopathy. Template material for amplifying TCR beta CDR3 regions consisted of RNA transcripts. HTBI primers were used for first-round RT-PCR of the TCR CDR3. From the multiplex PCR reads, TCRdb called clonotypes with MiXCR, one entry per CDR3 protein. The sample lists a few hundred thousand distinct CDR3 sequences, more than 12% occurring once. The sequenced sample consisted of blood. All receptors derive from a woman aged 25 to 45 with Graves' hyperthyroidism.

This chain connects TRBV7-3 to TRBJ2-3; the D gene is possibly TRBD2 (6 bases). V shed 5 bases and J shed 4 bases, with 10 bases lying between them. The CDR3 covers 13 residues. Per germline, CDR1 SGHTA and CDR2 FQGTGA. The chain's CDR3 is CASSPRDSDTQYF. In DNA form, the CDR3 reads TGTGCCAGCAGCCCTAGGGACTCAGATACGCAGTATTTT.

On this clonotype itself: A read error may account for a junction end that differs from germline. This chain uses TRBV5-1 with TRBJ2-3; the D is unclear. Germline-derived CDR1 and CDR2 are SGHRS and YFSETQ. CDR3 size: 15 residues. In DNA, the CDR3 is TGTGCCAGCAGCTCCCCCGAGCGCCCCACAGATACGCAGTATTTT. It encodes CASSSPERPTDTQYF.

Ten or more counts support this clonotype. V and J are TRBV12-3 or TRBV12-4 and TRBJ2-1; 10 nucleotides match TRBD2. The CDR3 loop spans 16 amino acids. Germline trimming cut 4 bases from V and 10 bases from J; bases unmatched to any gene: 13. The CDR3 protein is CASSYRAGGPKSEQFF. The CDR3 DNA sequence: TGTGCCAGCAGTTATAGAGCGGGAGGGCCTAAATCAGAGCAGTTCTTC.

This clonotype was seen a handful of times. This clone may be a read error of a much larger clone one base away. The rearrangement links TRBV10-3 to TRBJ2-1; unclear D gene. V lost 2 bases, J lost 10 bases, and 15 bases lay in between. CDR3 length: 14 amino acids. From germline, CDR1 is ENHRY and CDR2 SYGVKD. The CDR3 DNA reads as TGTGCCATCAGTGAGCCGTGGCAAAACGGGGAGCAGTTCTTC. It is translated as CAISEPWQNGEQFF.